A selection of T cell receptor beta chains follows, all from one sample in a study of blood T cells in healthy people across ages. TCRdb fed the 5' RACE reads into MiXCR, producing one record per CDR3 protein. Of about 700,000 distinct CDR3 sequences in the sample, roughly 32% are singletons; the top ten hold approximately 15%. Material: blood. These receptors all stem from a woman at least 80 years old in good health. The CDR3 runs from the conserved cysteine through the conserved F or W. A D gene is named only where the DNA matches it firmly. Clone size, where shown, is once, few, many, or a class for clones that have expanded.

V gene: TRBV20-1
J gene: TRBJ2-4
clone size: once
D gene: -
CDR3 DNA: TGCAGTGCTGGTGACTACAGGAGGGTTGAGGGCATTCAGTACTTC
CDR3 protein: CSAGDYRRVEGIQYF

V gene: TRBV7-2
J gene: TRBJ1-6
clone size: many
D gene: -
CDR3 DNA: TGTGCCAGCAGCTTTTCCAGGACAGAGCCTTCACCCCTCCACTTT
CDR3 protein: CASSFSRTEPSPLHF

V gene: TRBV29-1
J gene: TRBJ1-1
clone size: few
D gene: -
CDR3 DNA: TGCAGCGTTGATTCCCTCTCCGGGAGGGAGGGCACTGAAGCTTTCTTT
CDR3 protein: CSVDSLSGREGTEAFF

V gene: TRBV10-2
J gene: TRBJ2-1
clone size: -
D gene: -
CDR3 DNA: TGCGCCGCTGGAGTGGGGGTAGGGCGGTTCTTC
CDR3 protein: CAAGVGVGRFF

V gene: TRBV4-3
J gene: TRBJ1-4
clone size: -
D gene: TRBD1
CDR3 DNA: TGCGCCAGCAGCCGCGGACAGGAGATTAATGAAAAACTGTTTTTT
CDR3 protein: CASSRGQEINEKLFF

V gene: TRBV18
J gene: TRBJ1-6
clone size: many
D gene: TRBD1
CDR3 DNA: TGTGCCAGCTCACCCGGGACAGCCGCTGATTCACCCCTCCACTTT
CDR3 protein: CASSPGTAADSPLHF

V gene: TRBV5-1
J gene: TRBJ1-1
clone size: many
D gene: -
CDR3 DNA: TGCGCCAGCAGCTTGGATGGGAGCACTGAAGCTTTCTTT
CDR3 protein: CASSLDGSTEAFF

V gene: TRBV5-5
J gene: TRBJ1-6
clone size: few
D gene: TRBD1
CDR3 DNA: TGTGCCAGCAGCCCGAAACCTCGGACAGGGACTTCACCCCGCCACTTT
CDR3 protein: CASSPKPRTGTSPRHF

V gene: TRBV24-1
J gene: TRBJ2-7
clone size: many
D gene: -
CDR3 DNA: TGTGCCACCAGTGCCCCCGCCTCCTACGAGCAGTACTTC
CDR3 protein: CATSAPASYEQYF

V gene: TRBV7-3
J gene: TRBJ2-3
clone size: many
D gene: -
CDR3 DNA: TGTGCCAGCAGCTTAACGGGGGGGCCCGAAGGAGATACGCAGTATTTT
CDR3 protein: CASSLTGGPEGDTQYF

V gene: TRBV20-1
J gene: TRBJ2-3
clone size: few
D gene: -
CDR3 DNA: TGCAGTGCTAGGGCAGACACAGATACGCAGTATTTT
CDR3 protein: CSARADTDTQYF

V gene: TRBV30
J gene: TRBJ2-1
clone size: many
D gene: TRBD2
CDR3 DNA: TGTGCCTGGAGTGTTATCTTAGCGGGGGGCATTACGGATGAGCAGTTCTTC
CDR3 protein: CAWSVILAGGITDEQFF

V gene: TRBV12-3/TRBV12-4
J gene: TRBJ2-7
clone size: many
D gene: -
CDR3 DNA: TGTGCCAGCTTACTGGGGGGCGCGGGTGAGCAGTACTTC
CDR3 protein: CASLLGGAGEQYF

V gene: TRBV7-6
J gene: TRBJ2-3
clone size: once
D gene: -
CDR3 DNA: TGTGCCAGCAGCCTCCAGGAGACAGATACGCAGTATTTT
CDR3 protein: CASSLQETDTQYF

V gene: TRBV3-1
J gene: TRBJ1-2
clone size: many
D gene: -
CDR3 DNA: TGTGCCAGCAGCCAAGATGATCGCCGCAGGCTATATGGCTACACCTTC
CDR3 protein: CASSQDDRRRLYGYTF

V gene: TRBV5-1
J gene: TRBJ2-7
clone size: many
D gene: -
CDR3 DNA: TGCGCCAGCAGCTTGGGGTCAGGGTCCTCCTACGAGCAGTACTTC
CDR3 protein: CASSLGSGSSYEQYF

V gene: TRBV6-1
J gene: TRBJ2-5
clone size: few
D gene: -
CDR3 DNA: TGTGCCAGCAGTGTAATTTACAATGAGCAGTACTTC
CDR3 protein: CASSVIYNEQYF

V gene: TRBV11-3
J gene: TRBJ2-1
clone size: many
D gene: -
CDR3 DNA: TGTGCCAGCAGCTTGGGGAGGACCTCGAATGAGCAGTTCTTC
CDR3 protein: CASSLGRTSNEQFF

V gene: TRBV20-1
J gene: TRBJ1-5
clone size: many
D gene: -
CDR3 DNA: TGCAGTGCCAGAGGAGGGAACGGCAATCAGCCCCAGCATTTT
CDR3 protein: CSARGGNGNQPQHF

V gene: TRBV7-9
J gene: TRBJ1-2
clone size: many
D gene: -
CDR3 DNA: TGTGCCAGCAGCTTATATCGGTATGGCTACACCTTC
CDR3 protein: CASSLYRYGYTF

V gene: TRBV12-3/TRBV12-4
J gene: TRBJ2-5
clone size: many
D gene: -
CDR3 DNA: TGTGCCAGCAGTGGGTCGGATCAAGAGACCCAGTACTTC
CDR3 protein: CASSGSDQETQYF

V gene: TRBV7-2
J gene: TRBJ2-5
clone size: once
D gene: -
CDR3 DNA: TGTGCCAGCAGCCCCCCGTGGGGGGAGGTTAGGGGAGAGACCCAGTACTTC
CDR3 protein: CASSPPWGEVRGETQYF

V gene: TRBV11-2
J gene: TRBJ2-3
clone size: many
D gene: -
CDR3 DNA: TGTGCCAGCAGCGCCGGACGGTTCACAGATACGCAGTATTTT
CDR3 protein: CASSAGRFTDTQYF

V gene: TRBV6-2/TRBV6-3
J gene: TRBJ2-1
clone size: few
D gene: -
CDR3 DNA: TGTGCCAGCAGTTACTTAGGGCCTAGCGCCTCGAATGAGCAGTTCTTC
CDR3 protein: CASSYLGPSASNEQFF

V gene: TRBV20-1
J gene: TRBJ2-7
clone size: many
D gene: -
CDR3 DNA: TGCAGTGCTAGATCCCCCCGTGGCTACGAGCAGTACTTC
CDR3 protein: CSARSPRGYEQYF

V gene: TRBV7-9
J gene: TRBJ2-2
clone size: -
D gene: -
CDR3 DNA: TGTGCCAGCAGCGCCTGGCGTACAGGGCCGAACACCGGGGAGCTGTTTTTT
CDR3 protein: CASSAWRTGPNTGELFF

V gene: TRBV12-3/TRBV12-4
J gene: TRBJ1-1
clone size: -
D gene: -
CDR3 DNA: TGTGCCGGTAGTTTACGGCCGAACACTGAAGCTTTCTTT
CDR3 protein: CAGSLRPNTEAFF